This entry concerns a single TCR beta chain. Produced via immunoSEQ multiplex PCR; TCRdb's table is partial and in-frame only. The repertoire includes fewer than 200,000 clones, just over 85% of them detected once, and about 9.4% sits in the top ten. Participants, about 18 to 90 years old, spanned around 25 US areas. The CDR3 consists of 12 residues. Trimming took off 8 bases at V and 6 bases at J, with 10 bases between the two ends. The germline gives CDR1 MDHEN, CDR2 SYDVKM. This entry comes from a study of blood T cell repertoires in COVID-19. J is TRBJ1-4 and V is TRBV28, with TRBD1 as a possible D gene (6 bases). This clonotype was sampled from a woman aged 18-35 years who had recovered from COVID-19. Sequenced: PBMCs or T cells enriched from blood (not recorded which). CDR3 protein: CASRDTYEKLFF. CDR3 nucleotide sequence: TGTGCCAGCCGGGACACCTATGAAAAACTGTTTTTT.